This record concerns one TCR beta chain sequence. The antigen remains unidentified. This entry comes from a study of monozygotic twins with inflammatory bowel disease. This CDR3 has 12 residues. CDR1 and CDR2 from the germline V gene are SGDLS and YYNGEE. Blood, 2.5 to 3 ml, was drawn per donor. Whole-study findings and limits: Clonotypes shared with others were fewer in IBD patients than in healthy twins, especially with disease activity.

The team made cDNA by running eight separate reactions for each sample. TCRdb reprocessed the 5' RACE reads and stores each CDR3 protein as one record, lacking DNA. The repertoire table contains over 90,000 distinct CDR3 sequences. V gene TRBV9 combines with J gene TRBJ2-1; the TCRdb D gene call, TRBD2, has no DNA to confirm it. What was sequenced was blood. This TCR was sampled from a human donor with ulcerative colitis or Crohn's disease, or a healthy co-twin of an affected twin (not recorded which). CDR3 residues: CASSALENEQFF.